A single sample is the source of the 20 T cell receptor beta chains below, sequenced in a study of radiation and T cells in renal cell carcinoma. This table comes from immunoSEQ multiplex PCR, and its TCRdb copy is limited to in-frame clones, with some not included. The data hold approximately 9,400 clones, with around 60% observed a single time. Treatment described: treatment-naive control, cytoreductive nephrectomy. The sample was tumor tissue, taken from a patient whose treatment was nephrectomy without radiotherapy. The receptors were sampled from a man in his forties with renal cell carcinoma.

This clone is categorized as medium-sized. The chain joins TRBV6-5 to TRBJ2-7, with D perhaps matching TRBD1 (5 bases). CDR1 MNHEY and CDR2 SVGAGI come from the germline V gene. This CDR3 region has 13 residues. Trimming removed 2 bases from V and 4 bases from J, with 9 bases in between. CDR3 in amino acids: CASSYGPGYEQYV. The CDR3 DNA is TGTGCCAGCAGTTACGGTCCAGGGTACGAGCAGTACGTC.

In this sample, this clone turned up a few times. J is TRBJ2-5 and V is TRBV10-3, with 11 nucleotides matching TRBD1. Germline loops: CDR1 ENHRY, CDR2 SYGVKD. V dropped 0 bases and J dropped 4; count of bases not matched to a gene: 4. CDR3 length: 16 amino acids. The CDR3 coding sequence is TGTGCCATCAGTGAGTCGGGCGGACAGGGGGCAGAGACCCAGTACTTC. Its translation: CAISESGGQGAETQYF.

The chain links TRBV13 to TRBJ2-1; 7 bases are shared with TRBD1. CDR1 PRHDT and CDR2 FYEKMQ come from the germline V gene (reference sequence). The CDR3 runs to 12 residues. J gave up 7 bases and V 3 bases, and 0 bases lay outside the gene matches. CDR3 in amino acids: CASSFRGNEQFF. The CDR3 DNA sequence: TGTGCCAGCAGCTTCAGGGGGAATGAGCAGTTCTTC. The full variable domain, completed using reference TRBV13 and TRBJ2-1, is AAGVIQSPRHLIKEKRETATLKCYPIPRHDTVYWYQQGPGQDPQFLISFYEKMQSDKGSIPDRFSAQQFSDYHSELNMSSLELGDSALYFCASSFRGNEQFFGPGTRLTVL.

The V and J genes are TRBV18 and TRBJ2-1; 8 bases fit TRBD2. Germline trimming cut 1 base from V and 8 bases from J; bases unmatched to any gene: 7. CDR3 size: 15 residues. Germline V gene data show CDR1 as KGHSH and CDR2 as LQKENI. The CDR3 nucleotides are TGTGCCAGCTCACCACTTCCCGGGAGGGCCGATGAGCAGTTCTTC. Protein product: CASSPLPGRADEQFF.

V is TRBV7-8 and J is TRBJ2-3, with a weak D call TRBD1 (5 bases). Germline-derived CDR1 and CDR2 are SGHVS and FQNEAQ. The CDR3 sequence is 15 residues long. Trimming stripped 1 base from V and 0 bases from J, with 8 bases between. As DNA, the CDR3 is TGTGCCAGCAGCTTAGGACAGTTTAGCACAGATACGCAGTATTTT. It is translated as CASSLGQFSTDTQYF. The whole variable domain, filled in from reference TRBV7-8 and TRBJ2-3, reads GAGVSQSPRYKVAKRGQDVALRCDPISGHVSLFWYQQALGQGPEFLTYFQNEAQLDKSGLPSDRFFAERPEGSVSTLKIQRTQQEDSAVYLCASSLGQFSTDTQYFGPGTRLTVL.

This clone was detected only a few times. Other DNA variants within this sample encode the same CDR3. The gene calls are TRBV10-3 and TRBJ2-5; D ambiguous. There are 13 residues in the CDR3. Germline V CDR1 and CDR2: ENHRY, SYGVKD. Trimming took 0 bases from V and 6 from J, leaving 8 bases between them. Here the CDR3 reads CAISESTGQTQYF. DNA for the CDR3: TGTGCCATCAGTGAGTCGACGGGCCAGACCCAGTACTTC.

The chain joins TRBV9 to TRBJ2-2, with 10 bases matching TRBD2. CDR3 length equals 17 residues. With 0 bases clipped from V and 2 bases from J, the junction kept 4 bases outside the gene matches. Germline CDR1 and CDR2: SGDLS and YYNGEE. The DNA for the CDR3 is TGTGCCAGCAGCGTAGAGGCTAGCGGGAGTAACACCGGGGAGCTGTTTTTT. Protein product: CASSVEASGSNTGELFF.

This clone was seen once. The chain links TRBV5-4 to TRBJ2-1; 8 nucleotides agree with TRBD1. Germline V CDR1 and CDR2: SGHNT, YYREEE (reference sequence). The CDR3 spans 15 residues. V shed 4 bases and J 12 bases; nucleotides not matched to a gene: 15. CDR3 nucleotides: TGTGCCAGCAGCCCACCGGGACAGGCCTCAGCGGGGCAGTTCTTC. Its translation is CASSPPGQASAGQFF.

The chain employs TRBV21-1 and TRBJ1-5. TRBV21-1 is a recognized pseudogene. The CDR3 runs 11 residues. The CDR3 region is CASSKIGPQHF. The CDR3 DNA is TGTGCCAGCAGCAAGATTGGGCCCCAGCATTTT.

This clone was picked up a small number of times. The chain links TRBV5-1 to TRBJ2-2; unclear D gene. The CDR3 covers 16 residues. V shed 1 base and J shed 2 bases, with 12 bases lying between them. Germline CDR1 SGHRS, CDR2 YFSETQ. This CDR3 reads CASSLYQNLNTGELFF. DNA of the CDR3: TGCGCCAGCAGCTTGTACCAGAACCTCAACACCGGGGAGCTGTTTTTT.

Written as DNA, the CDR3 is TGTGCCAGTAGAGTCGTGCGAGAGCAGTACGTC. This encodes CASRVVREQYV. V and J are TRBV19 and TRBJ2-7; D is undetermined. Between the trimmed V and J ends, which lost 6 bases and 7 bases, there was a span of 10 bases. The CDR3 is 11 amino acids. CDR1 and CDR2 from the germline V gene are LNHDA and SQIVND (reference sequence).

This chain joins TRBV7-3 and TRBJ2-1, with 7 bases fitting TRBD1. Germline-derived CDR1 and CDR2 are SGHTA and FQGTGA. The ends lost 5 bases at V and 9 bases at J; junction bases unmatched: 7. The CDR3 contains 13 residues. CDR3 in amino acids: CASSANRGSEQFF. The CDR3 DNA follows: TGTGCCAGCAGCGCAAACAGGGGTAGTGAGCAGTTCTTC.

CDR3: CASSLSLGTSGSLDEQYF. The CDR3 DNA sequence: TGTGCCAGCAGTTTATCCTTGGGGACTAGCGGGAGCCTGGACGAGCAGTACTTC. This chain joins TRBV28 and TRBJ2-7; 14 nucleotides match TRBD2. V dropped 1 base and J dropped 5; count of bases not matched to a gene: 10. The CDR3 is 18 residues long. Germline V gene data show CDR1 as MDHEN and CDR2 as SYDVKM.

By sample fraction, this clone is medium-sized (0.01 to 0.1%). The chain carries TRBV10-3 and TRBJ1-3; D is unresolved. Germline lookup yields CDR1 ENHRY and CDR2 SYGVKD. This CDR3 contains 14 residues. With 7 bases removed from V and 1 base from J, the gap between germline ends came to 11 bases. CDR3 region: CAITTESSGNTIYF. The CDR3 region has the DNA TGTGCCATCACCACTGAGTCTTCTGGAAACACCATATATTTT.

This clone has only a few counts. The rearrangement joins TRBV25-1 to TRBJ1-1; D perhaps matches TRBD1 (5 bases). The CDR3 spans 14 residues. Germline CDR1 is MGHDK and CDR2 is SYGVNS. V was clipped by 3 bases and J by 2 bases, with 10 bases between them. The CDR3 DNA follows: TGTGCCAGCAGTGAGGGGACGTTTAACACTGAAGCTTTCTTT. This translates into CASSEGTFNTEAFF.

This clone was picked up a small number of times. As DNA, the CDR3 is TGTGCCAGCAGTGATGGGCCCCAAGTGGGAGGACCAGATACGCAGTATTTT. As protein: CASSDGPQVGGPDTQYF. The gene calls are TRBV25-1 and TRBJ2-3, with D maybe TRBD2 (6 bases). Germline V CDR1 and CDR2: MGHDK, SYGVNS. V lost 3 bases to trimming and J lost 4 bases, with 20 bases between them. There are 17 residues in the CDR3. Full variable domain (rest looked up from reference TRBV25-1 and TRBJ2-3): EADIYQTPRYLVIGTGKKITLECSQTMGHDKMYWYQQDPGMELHLIHYSYGVNSTEKGDLSSESTVSRIRTEHFPLTLESARPSHTSQYLCASSDGPQVGGPDTQYFGPGTRLTVL.

The chain employs TRBV19 and TRBJ2-1; 11 bases agree with TRBD2. The CDR3 loop spans 20 amino acids. V shed 7 bases, J shed 3 bases, and the junction held 20 bases outside the gene matches. Germline values: CDR1 LNHDA, CDR2 SQIVND (reference sequence). The CDR3 bases are TGTGCCAGTACCTCGACGACCGGGACTAGCGGAAATTTAAACTACAATGAGCAGTTCTTC. Amino acid sequence: CASTSTTGTSGNLNYNEQFF.

V usage is TRBV7-9 and J usage is TRBJ2-1; D may correspond to TRBD1 or TRBD2 (5 bases each). Germline loops: CDR1 SEHNR, CDR2 FQNEAQ (reference sequence). CDR3 length: 13 amino acids. Trimming removed 7 bases from V and 16 bases from J, with 23 bases in between. The CDR3 nucleotides are TGTGCCAGCACCCCCTCGGGGCAGATGATGGGTTTCTTC. Protein: CASTPSGQMMGFF.

This chain connects TRBV28 to TRBJ1-1; the D gene is possibly TRBD1 (6 bases). This CDR3 region has 11 residues. The germline V gene has CDR1 MDHEN and CDR2 SYDVKM. The germline V and J ends were trimmed by 7 bases and 6 bases, with 9 bases remaining between them. DNA of the CDR3: TGTGCCAGCACCAGACAGGCTGAAGCTTTCTTT. This translates into CASTRQAEAFF.

Points on this clone: Other DNA sequences in this specimen translate into the identical CDR3. J is TRBJ2-2 and V is TRBV9; D is unclear. The germline CDR1 and CDR2 sequences are SGDLS and YYNGEE. V dropped 7 bases and J dropped 3 bases, with 13 bases sitting between them. The CDR3 consists of 14 residues. The CDR3 DNA reads TGTGCCAGCTCAGCGCGACCTTACACCGGGGAGCTGTTTTTT. Its translation: CASSARPYTGELFF.